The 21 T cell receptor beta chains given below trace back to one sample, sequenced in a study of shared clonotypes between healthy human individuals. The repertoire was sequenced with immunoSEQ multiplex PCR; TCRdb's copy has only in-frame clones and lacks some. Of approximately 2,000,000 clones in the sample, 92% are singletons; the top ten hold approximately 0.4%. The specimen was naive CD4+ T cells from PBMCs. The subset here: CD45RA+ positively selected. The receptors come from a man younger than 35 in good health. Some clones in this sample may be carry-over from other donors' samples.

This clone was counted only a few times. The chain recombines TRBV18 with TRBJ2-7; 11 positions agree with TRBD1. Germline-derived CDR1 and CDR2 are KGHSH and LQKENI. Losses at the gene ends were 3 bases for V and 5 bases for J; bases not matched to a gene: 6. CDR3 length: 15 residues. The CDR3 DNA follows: TGTGCCAGCTCACCTGGACAGGGGGCGTACGACGAGCAGTACTTC. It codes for CASSPGQGAYDEQYF.

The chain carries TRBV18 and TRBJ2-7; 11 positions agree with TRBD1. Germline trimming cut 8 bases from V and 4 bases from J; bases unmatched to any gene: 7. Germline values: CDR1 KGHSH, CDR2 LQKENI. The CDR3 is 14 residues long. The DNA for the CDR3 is TGTGCCAGCACCCCCGGGACAGGGGGTTACGAGCAGTACTTC. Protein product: CASTPGTGGYEQYF.

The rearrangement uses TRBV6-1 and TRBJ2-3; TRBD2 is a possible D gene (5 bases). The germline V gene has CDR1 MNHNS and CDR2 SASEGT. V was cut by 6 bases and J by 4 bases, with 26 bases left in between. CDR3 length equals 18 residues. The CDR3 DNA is TGTGCCAGCAGAGAACCCCCTGAAGTAGCGCAGTTCGCAGATACGCAGTATTTT. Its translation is CASREPPEVAQFADTQYF.

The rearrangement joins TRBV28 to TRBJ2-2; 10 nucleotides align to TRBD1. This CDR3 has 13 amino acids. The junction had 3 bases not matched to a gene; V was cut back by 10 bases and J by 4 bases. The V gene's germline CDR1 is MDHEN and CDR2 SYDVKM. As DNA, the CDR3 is TGTGCCACCGGGACAGGGGTCACCGGGGAGCTGTTTTTT. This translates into CATGTGVTGELFF.

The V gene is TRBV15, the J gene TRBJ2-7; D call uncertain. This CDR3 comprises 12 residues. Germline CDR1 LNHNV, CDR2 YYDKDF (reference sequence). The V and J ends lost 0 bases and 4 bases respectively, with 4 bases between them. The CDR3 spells CATSRDQYEQYF. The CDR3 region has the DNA TGTGCCACCAGCAGAGACCAGTACGAGCAGTACTTC.

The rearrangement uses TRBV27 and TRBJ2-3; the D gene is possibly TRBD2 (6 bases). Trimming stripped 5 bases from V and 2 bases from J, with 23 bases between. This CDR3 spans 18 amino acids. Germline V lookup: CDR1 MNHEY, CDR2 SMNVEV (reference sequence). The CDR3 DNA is TGTGCCAGCAGTGAAAAACCAGGACGGAGGGTATTCACAGATACGCAGTATTTT. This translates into CASSEKPGRRVFTDTQYF.

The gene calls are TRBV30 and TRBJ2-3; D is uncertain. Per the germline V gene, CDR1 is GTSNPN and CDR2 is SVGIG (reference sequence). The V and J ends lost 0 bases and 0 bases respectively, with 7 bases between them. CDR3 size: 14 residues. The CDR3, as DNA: TGTGCCTGGAGTGTACTTGGTAGCACAGATACGCAGTATTTT. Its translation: CAWSVLGSTDTQYF. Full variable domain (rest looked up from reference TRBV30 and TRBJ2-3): SQTIHQWPATLVQPVGSPLSLECTVEGTSNPNLYWYRQAAGRGLQLLFYSVGIGQISSEVPQNLSASRPQDRQFILSSKKLLLSDSGFYLCAWSVLGSTDTQYFGPGTRLTVL.

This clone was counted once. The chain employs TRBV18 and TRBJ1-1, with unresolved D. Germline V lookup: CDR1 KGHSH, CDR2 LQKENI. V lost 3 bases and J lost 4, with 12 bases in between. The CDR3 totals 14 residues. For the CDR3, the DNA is TGTGCCAGCTCACCGGGCCACCGATCCACTGAAGCTTTCTTT. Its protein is CASSPGHRSTEAFF. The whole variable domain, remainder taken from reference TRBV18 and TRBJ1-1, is NAGVMQNPRHLVRRRGQEARLRCSPMKGHSHVYWYRQLPEEGLKFMVYLQKENIIDESGMPKERFSAEFPKEGPSILRIQQVVRGDSAAYFCASSPGHRSTEAFFGQGTRLTVV.

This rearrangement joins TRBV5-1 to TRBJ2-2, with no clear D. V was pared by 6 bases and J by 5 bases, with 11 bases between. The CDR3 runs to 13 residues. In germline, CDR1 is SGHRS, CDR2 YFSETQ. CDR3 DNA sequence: TGCGCCAGCATGTACGGGTCGACCGGGGAGCTGTTTTTT. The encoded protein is CASMYGSTGELFF.

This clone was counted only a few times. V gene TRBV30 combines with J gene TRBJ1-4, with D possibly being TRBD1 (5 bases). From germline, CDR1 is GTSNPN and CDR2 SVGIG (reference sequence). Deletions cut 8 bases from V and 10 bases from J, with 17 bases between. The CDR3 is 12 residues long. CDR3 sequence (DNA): TGTGCCGTGAACGTAATGAGGGGAAAACTGTTTTTT. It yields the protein CAVNVMRGKLFF.

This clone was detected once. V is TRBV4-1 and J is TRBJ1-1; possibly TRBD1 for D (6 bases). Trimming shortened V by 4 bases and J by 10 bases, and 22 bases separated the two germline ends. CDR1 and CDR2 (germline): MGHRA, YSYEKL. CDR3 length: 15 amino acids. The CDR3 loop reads CASSPYTYGQSSAFF. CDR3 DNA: TGCGCCAGCAGCCCCTACACATACGGACAGTCGTCAGCTTTCTTT.

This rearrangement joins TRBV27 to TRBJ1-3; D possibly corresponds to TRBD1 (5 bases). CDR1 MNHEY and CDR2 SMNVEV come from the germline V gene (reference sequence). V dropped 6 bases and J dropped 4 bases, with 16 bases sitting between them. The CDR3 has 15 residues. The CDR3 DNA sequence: TGTGCCAGCAGCCCCACGTGGGACCCCGGAAACACCATATATTTT. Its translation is CASSPTWDPGNTIYF.

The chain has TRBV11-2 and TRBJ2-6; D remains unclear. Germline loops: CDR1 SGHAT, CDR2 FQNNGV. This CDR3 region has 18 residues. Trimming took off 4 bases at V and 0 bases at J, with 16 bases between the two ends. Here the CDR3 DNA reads TGTGCCAGCAGCTCTACAATCGACGGCTTCTCTGGGGCCAACGTCCTGACTTTC. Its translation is CASSSTIDGFSGANVLTF.

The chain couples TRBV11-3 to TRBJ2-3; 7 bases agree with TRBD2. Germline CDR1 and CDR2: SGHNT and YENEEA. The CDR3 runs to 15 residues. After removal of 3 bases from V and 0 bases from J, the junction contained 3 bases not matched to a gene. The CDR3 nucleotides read TGTGCCAGCAGCTTGGGGGGGGATAGCACAGATACGCAGTATTTT. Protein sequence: CASSLGGDSTDTQYF.

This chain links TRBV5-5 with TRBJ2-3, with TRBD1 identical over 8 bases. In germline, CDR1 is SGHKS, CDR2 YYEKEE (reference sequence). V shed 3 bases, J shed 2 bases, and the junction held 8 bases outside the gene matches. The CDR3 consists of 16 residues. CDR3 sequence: CASSSTGGPLTDTQYF. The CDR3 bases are TGTGCCAGCAGCTCAACAGGGGGACCCCTCACAGATACGCAGTATTTT.

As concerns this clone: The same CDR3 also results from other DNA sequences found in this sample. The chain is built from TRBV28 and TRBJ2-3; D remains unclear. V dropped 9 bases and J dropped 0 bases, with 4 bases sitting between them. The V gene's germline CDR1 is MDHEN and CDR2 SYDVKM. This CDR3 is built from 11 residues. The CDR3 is CASTSTDTQYF. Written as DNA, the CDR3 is TGTGCCAGTACTAGCACAGATACGCAGTATTTT.

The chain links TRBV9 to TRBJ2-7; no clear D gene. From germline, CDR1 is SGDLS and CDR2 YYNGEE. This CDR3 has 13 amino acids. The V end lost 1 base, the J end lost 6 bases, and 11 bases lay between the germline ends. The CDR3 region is CASSVYPGGEQYF. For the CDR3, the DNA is TGTGCCAGCAGCGTATATCCAGGTGGCGAGCAGTACTTC.

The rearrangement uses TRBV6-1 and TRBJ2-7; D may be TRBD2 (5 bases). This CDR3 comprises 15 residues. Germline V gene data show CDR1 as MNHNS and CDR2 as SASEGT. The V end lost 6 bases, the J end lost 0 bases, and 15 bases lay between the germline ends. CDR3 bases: TGTGCCAGCAGCATCGCCGGACTTGGCTCCTACGAGCAGTACTTC. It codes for CASSIAGLGSYEQYF.

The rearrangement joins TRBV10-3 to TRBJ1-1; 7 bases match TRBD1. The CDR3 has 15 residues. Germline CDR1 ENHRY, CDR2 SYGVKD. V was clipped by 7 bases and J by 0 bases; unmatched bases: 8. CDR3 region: CAITGQPSMNTEAFF. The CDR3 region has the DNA TGTGCCATCACGGGACAGCCCAGTATGAACACTGAAGCTTTCTTT.

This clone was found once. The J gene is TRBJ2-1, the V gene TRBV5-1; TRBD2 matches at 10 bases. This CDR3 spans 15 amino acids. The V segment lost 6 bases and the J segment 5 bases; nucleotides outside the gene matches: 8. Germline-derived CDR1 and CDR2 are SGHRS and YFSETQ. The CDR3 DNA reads TGCGCCAGCATTGGGGCTAGCGGGAGCAACAATGAGCAGTTCTTC. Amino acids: CASIGASGSNNEQFF.

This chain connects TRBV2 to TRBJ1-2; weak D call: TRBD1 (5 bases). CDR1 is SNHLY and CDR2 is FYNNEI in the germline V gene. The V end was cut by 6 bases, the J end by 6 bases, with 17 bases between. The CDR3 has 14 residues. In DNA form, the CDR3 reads TGTGCCAGCAGCGTCCAGGGTAGAGGGAATGGCTACACCTTC. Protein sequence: CASSVQGRGNGYTF. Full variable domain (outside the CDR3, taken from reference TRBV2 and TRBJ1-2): EPEVTQTPSHQVTQMGQEVILRCVPISNHLYFYWYRQILGQKVEFLVSFYNNEISEKSEIFDDQFSVERPDGSNFTLKIRSTKLEDSAMYFCASSVQGRGNGYTFGSGTRLTVV.